The 9 T cell receptor beta chains below all came from one sample that was sequenced in a study of OX40 agonist ivuxolimab in advanced cancers. Measured with immunoSEQ multiplex PCR; TCRdb has only the in-frame clones, and not every one. The data contain approximately 17,000 clones, around 82% of them singletons. The sample here was CD4+ or CD8+ T cells sorted from blood, taken in a trial of the OX40 agonist ivuxolimab. These TCRs come from an adult with an advanced solid tumor such as melanoma, head and neck, liver or kidney cancer.

This chain joins TRBV11-1 and TRBJ1-1; perhaps TRBD1 as D (5 bases). The V gene's germline CDR1 is SGHAT and CDR2 FQDESV (reference sequence). The CDR3 loop spans 13 amino acids. V was pared by 0 bases and J by 7 bases, with 9 bases between. The CDR3 DNA is TGTGCCAGCAGCTTAGCGGGGACCTATGAAGCTTTCTTT. Protein: CASSLAGTYEAFF.

This chain links TRBV14 with TRBJ2-2, with TRBD1 matching 8 bases. Germline V gives CDR1 SGHDN, CDR2 FVKESK. J was trimmed by 1 base and V by 1 base; bases with no gene match: 5. This CDR3 has 17 residues. CDR3 amino acids: CASSQGGQGMNTGELFF. In DNA form, the CDR3 reads TGTGCCAGCAGCCAAGGTGGACAGGGAATGAACACCGGGGAGCTGTTTTTT.

The chain carries TRBV6-4 and TRBJ2-1; D gene uncertain. This CDR3 has 14 residues. Between the trimmed V and J ends, which lost 3 bases and 3 bases, there was a span of 9 bases. CDR1 is MRHNA, CDR2 SNTAGT, per germline. The CDR3 region is CASSEGSNYNEQFF. The CDR3 DNA sequence: TGTGCCAGCAGTGAGGGTTCCAACTACAATGAGCAGTTCTTC.

The chain combines TRBV7-9 with TRBJ1-5, with D maybe TRBD1 (5 bases). With 3 bases removed from V and 7 bases from J, the gap between germline ends came to 16 bases. In germline, CDR1 is SEHNR, CDR2 FQNEAQ (reference sequence). This CDR3 region has 15 residues. CDR3 coding DNA: TGTGCCAGCAGCTTCTCGGGGGGTATAGGACAGCCCCAGCATTTT. This gives the protein CASSFSGGIGQPQHF.

The V and J genes are TRBV9 and TRBJ2-7; no firm D call. The ends were cut back, 0 bases at V and 5 bases at J, with 15 bases in the middle. CDR1 SGDLS and CDR2 YYNGEE come from the germline V gene. The CDR3 extends over 15 amino acids. As DNA, the CDR3 is TGTGCCAGCAGCGTAGGGGCAGGTGTTCTGAACGAGCAGTACTTC. Protein: CASSVGAGVLNEQYF.

This clone occurred a few times. The chain carries TRBV6-5 and TRBJ2-7, with TRBD1 matching 8 bases. The germline CDR1 and CDR2 sequences are MNHEY and SVGAGI. With 5 bases clipped from V and 6 bases from J, the junction kept 12 bases outside the gene matches. The CDR3 runs to 15 residues. CDR3 nucleotides: TGTGCCAGCAGTCCCCAACAGGGGGGTATCGCCGAGCAGTACTTC. As protein: CASSPQQGGIAEQYF.

This sequence joins TRBV5-4 and TRBJ1-2; the D is unclear. This CDR3 is 13 amino acids long. With 7 bases removed from V and 4 bases from J, the gap between germline ends came to 14 bases. Germline loops: CDR1 SGHNT, CDR2 YYREEE (reference sequence). CDR3 region: CASSTAGSYGYTF. The CDR3, as DNA: TGTGCCAGCTCCACGGCGGGAAGCTATGGCTACACCTTC. Full variable domain (remainder filled in from reference TRBV5-4 and TRBJ1-2): ETGVTQSPTHLIKTRGQQVTLRCSSQSGHNTVSWYQQALGQGPQFIFQYYREEENGRGNFPPRFSGLQFPNYSSELNVNALELDDSALYLCASSTAGSYGYTFGSGTRLTVV.

In this sample, this clone turned up once. This chain links TRBV11-2 with TRBJ2-3; 9 bases match TRBD2. This CDR3 spans 17 amino acids. The V gene's germline CDR1 is SGHAT and CDR2 FQNNGV. J gave up 4 bases and V 1 base, and 9 bases lay outside the gene matches. CDR3 sequence reads: CASSLGPAGGVPDTQYF. The CDR3, as DNA: TGTGCCAGCAGCTTAGGGCCCGCGGGAGGGGTACCAGATACGCAGTATTTT.

This sequence joins TRBV2 and TRBJ2-7; TRBD2 is a possible D gene (6 bases). The germline CDR1 and CDR2 sequences are SNHLY and FYNNEI. The CDR3 consists of 15 residues. Deletions cut 8 bases from V and 7 bases from J, with 24 bases between. As DNA, the CDR3 is TGTGCCAGCGACAGCTGGGGGGAAACCTTGGGAGAGCAGTACTTC. Its protein product is CASDSWGETLGEQYF. The full variable domain, with the rest looked up from reference TRBV2 and TRBJ2-7, is EPEVTQTPSHQVTQMGQEVILRCVPISNHLYFYWYRQILGQKVEFLVSFYNNEISEKSEIFDDQFSVERPDGSNFTLKIRSTKLEDSAMYFCASDSWGETLGEQYFGPGTRLTVT.